Following are 9 T cell receptor beta chains from one sample sequenced in a study of T cells in Graves' hyperthyroidism and ophthalmopathy. TCR beta CDR3 regions were amplified from RNA transcripts. First-round RT-PCR targeting the TCR CDR3 was performed with the HTBI primer set. TCRdb called the multiplex PCR reads again in MiXCR, with one record for every CDR3 protein. The sample shows 750,000 to 900,000 distinct CDR3 sequences, 38% of them seen only once. The sequencing sample was made of blood. The receptor source for this set is a man between 18 and 35 years old with Graves' hyperthyroidism.

The V call is TRBV10-3, the J call TRBJ2-2; D uncertain. The CDR3 totals 16 residues. Germline assignment: CDR1 ENHRY and CDR2 SYGVKD. V was pared by 6 bases and J by 1 base, with 15 bases between. DNA for the CDR3: TGTGCCATCAGCTCTACCGGAGTCGGGAACACCGGGGAGCTGTTTTTT. It is translated as CAISSTGVGNTGELFF.

The rearrangement links TRBV25-1 to TRBJ1-1; no reliable D call. V gave up 8 bases and J gave up 8 bases, with 12 bases separating them. The germline gives CDR1 MGHDK, CDR2 SYGVNS. The length of the CDR3 is 11 residues. The CDR3 loop is CASLHPSEAFF. The CDR3 coding sequence is TGTGCCAGCTTACACCCAAGCGAAGCTTTCTTT.

V and J are TRBV7-9 and TRBJ1-2; D possibly corresponds to TRBD1 (5 bases). V lost 2 bases, J lost 0 bases, and 10 bases lay in between. From germline, CDR1 is SEHNR and CDR2 FQNEAQ (reference sequence). The CDR3 loop spans 15 amino acids. The CDR3 bases are TGTGCCAGCAGCTTACAGGGTAGCGCTAACTATGGCTACACCTTC. Translated, it gives CASSLQGSANYGYTF.

This clonotype has only a few counts. CDR3 protein: CASSLLGTESSYEQYF. CDR3 nucleotide sequence: TGTGCCAGCAGCCTTTTAGGGACGGAAAGCTCCTACGAGCAGTACTTC. The V and J genes are TRBV7-2 and TRBJ2-7; D may match TRBD1 or TRBD2 (5 bases each). V was shortened by 5 bases and J by 0 bases, with 17 bases between the two germline ends. The length of the CDR3 is 16 residues. Germline-derived CDR1 and CDR2 are SGHTA and FQGNSA.

This clonotype showed up many times. The chain recombines TRBV20-1 with TRBJ1-5; the D gene is possibly TRBD1 (6 bases). Germline CDR1 is DFQATT and CDR2 is SNEGSKA (reference sequence). This CDR3 is 13 amino acids long. The V and J ends lost 3 bases and 5 bases respectively, with 11 bases between them. This CDR3 reads CSASEGEDQPQHF. The CDR3 bases are TGCAGTGCTAGTGAGGGGGAGGATCAGCCCCAGCATTTT.

This clonotype was recorded at least ten times. This chain connects TRBV12-3 or TRBV12-4 to TRBJ1-6, with D unclear. The CDR3 length is 14 residues. The V and J ends lost 6 bases and 5 bases respectively, with 11 bases between them. CDR3 nucleotides: TGTGCCAGCAGCTCCGGCTCTAATAATTCACCCCTCCACTTT. Amino acid sequence: CASSSGSNNSPLHF.

This clonotype has ten or more counts. CDR3 in amino acids: CASSAEVGRNQPQHF. In DNA, the CDR3 is TGTGCCAGTAGTGCCGAAGTTGGTCGCAATCAGCCCCAGCATTTT. This rearrangement joins TRBV19 to TRBJ1-5, with D uncertain. V was trimmed by 5 bases and J by 2 bases, leaving 13 bases between them. Germline V gives CDR1 LNHDA, CDR2 SQIVND (reference sequence). The CDR3 totals 15 residues.

This clonotype was detected ten times or more. CDR3 bases: TGTGCCAGCAATAGGGAGGGTAGCTCCTACGAGCAGTACTTC. Translation gives CASNREGSSYEQYF. This sequence joins TRBV12-3 or TRBV12-4 and TRBJ2-7; TRBD2 agrees at 7 bases. This CDR3 contains 14 residues. The trim removed 7 bases at V and 0 bases at J, leaving 6 bases unmatched.

This clonotype was seen a few times. The chain has TRBV9 and TRBJ2-7; D may be TRBD1 or TRBD2 (6 bases each). Germline V lookup: CDR1 SGDLS, CDR2 YYNGEE. Between the trimmed V and J ends, which lost 3 bases and 7 bases, there was a span of 14 bases. This CDR3 region has 13 residues. CDR3 sequence reads: CASSEGGGREQYF. The DNA of the CDR3 is TGTGCCAGCAGCGAAGGAGGGGGTCGGGAGCAGTACTTC.